Each of the 10 T cell receptor beta chains below was sequenced from the same sample in a study of T cell responses to AZD1222 COVID-19 vaccine. The protocol was immunoSEQ multiplex PCR, while the TCRdb copy is restricted to in-frame clones and leaves out a portion. The data contain 90,000 to 150,000 clones, about 85% of them singletons. The specimen was peripheral blood, collected 28 days after the second AZD1222 dose. Receptors originate from an adult who received the AZD1222 COVID-19 vaccine.

The chain joins TRBV27 to TRBJ2-5, with D possibly matching TRBD1 (6 bases). The CDR3 extends over 16 amino acids. V shed 8 bases and J shed 4 bases, with 23 bases lying between them. From germline, CDR1 is MNHEY and CDR2 SMNVEV (reference sequence). For the CDR3, the DNA is TGTGCCAGCTCTCCACGAAGGACAGAAGGTGGAGAGACCCAGTACTTC. Protein product: CASSPRRTEGGETQYF.

In this sample, this clone turned up a few times. This chain joins TRBV7-8 and TRBJ1-5, with D possibly matching TRBD1 (5 bases). The germline gives CDR1 SGHVS, CDR2 FQNEAQ. CDR3 length: 16 residues. Trimming cost V 1 base and J 0 bases, with 10 bases left between them. The CDR3 sequence: CASSLVAGTSNQPQHF. CDR3 sequence (DNA): TGTGCCAGCAGCTTAGTAGCAGGGACTAGCAATCAGCCCCAGCATTTT.

The chain carries TRBV27 and TRBJ1-6; TRBD1 matches at 8 bases. Trimming at V came to 2 bases and at J to 10 bases, leaving 7 bases not matched to a gene. The CDR3 is made up of 15 amino acids. Germline assignment: CDR1 MNHEY and CDR2 SMNVEV (reference sequence). The CDR3, as DNA: TGTGCCAGCAGTTTAGGACAGGGCTATCGCTCACCCCTCCACTTT. It translates to CASSLGQGYRSPLHF.

The chain links TRBV10-1 to TRBJ2-7; D is ambiguous. The CDR3 contains 12 residues. The V gene lost 2 bases and the J gene lost 6 bases, with 8 bases spanning the gap. The germline CDR1 and CDR2 sequences are WNHNN and SYGVQD (reference sequence). In DNA form, the CDR3 reads TGCGCCAGCAGTGAGGGGAATCTCGAGCAGTACTTC. Protein product: CASSEGNLEQYF.

The rearrangement links TRBV18 to TRBJ1-5; no clear D gene. Per germline, CDR1 KGHSH and CDR2 LQKENI. This CDR3 has 14 residues. The V end was cut by 3 bases, the J end by 9 bases, with 15 bases between. The CDR3 DNA follows: TGTGCCAGCTCACCGGGCAACCCTATGGGGCCCCAGCATTTT. Translated, it gives CASSPGNPMGPQHF.

This chain joins TRBV6-2 or TRBV6-3 and TRBJ1-5, with a possible D match to TRBD1 (5 bases). The CDR3 is 14 residues long. The germline CDR1 and CDR2 sequences are MNHEY and SVGEGT. Trimming left V 1 base short and J 8 bases short, with 12 bases between. In DNA, the CDR3 is TGTGCCAGCAGTTACTTGGGACCGAGTAAGCCCCAGCATTTT. Translated, it gives CASSYLGPSKPQHF.

The rearrangement links TRBV7-2 to TRBJ1-6, with TRBD1 identical over 9 bases. Germline-derived CDR1 and CDR2 are SGHTA and FQGNSA. The CDR3 is 15 amino acids. V shed 0 bases and J 8 bases; nucleotides not matched to a gene: 2. Here the CDR3 reads CASSLAGTGYSPLHF. In DNA form, the CDR3 reads TGTGCCAGCAGCTTAGCCGGGACAGGGTATTCACCCCTCCACTTT.

The V call is TRBV2, the J call TRBJ2-3, with 7 bases aligning to TRBD2. CDR1 is SNHLY, CDR2 FYNNEI, per germline. After removal of 2 bases from V and 6 bases from J, the junction contained 11 bases not matched to a gene. CDR3 length equals 16 residues. This CDR3 reads CASSERPAGLGDTQYF. The CDR3 DNA sequence: TGTGCCAGCAGTGAACGCCCAGCGGGGCTAGGCGATACGCAGTATTTT. Combining the CDR3 with reference TRBV2 and TRBJ2-3 gives the whole variable domain EPEVTQTPSHQVTQMGQEVILRCVPISNHLYFYWYRQILGQKVEFLVSFYNNEISEKSEIFDDQFSVERPDGSNFTLKIRSTKLEDSAMYFCASSERPAGLGDTQYFGPGTRLTVL.

The V gene is TRBV6-5, the J gene TRBJ1-3; no clear D. Germline V lookup: CDR1 MNHEY, CDR2 SVGAGI. V dropped 0 bases and J dropped 0 bases, with 6 bases sitting between them. There are 15 residues in the CDR3. The CDR3 is CASSYSTASGNTIYF. DNA for the CDR3: TGTGCCAGCAGTTACTCGACGGCCTCTGGAAACACCATATATTTT.

V usage is TRBV19 and J usage is TRBJ1-1; 7 bases fit TRBD1. CDR1 is LNHDA, CDR2 SQIVND, per germline (reference sequence). V gave up 2 bases and J gave up 3 bases; unmatched junction bases: 6. The CDR3 spans 15 residues. The CDR3 region is CASSISRDRDTEAFF. CDR3 DNA sequence: TGTGCCAGTAGTATATCCCGAGACAGGGACACTGAAGCTTTCTTT.